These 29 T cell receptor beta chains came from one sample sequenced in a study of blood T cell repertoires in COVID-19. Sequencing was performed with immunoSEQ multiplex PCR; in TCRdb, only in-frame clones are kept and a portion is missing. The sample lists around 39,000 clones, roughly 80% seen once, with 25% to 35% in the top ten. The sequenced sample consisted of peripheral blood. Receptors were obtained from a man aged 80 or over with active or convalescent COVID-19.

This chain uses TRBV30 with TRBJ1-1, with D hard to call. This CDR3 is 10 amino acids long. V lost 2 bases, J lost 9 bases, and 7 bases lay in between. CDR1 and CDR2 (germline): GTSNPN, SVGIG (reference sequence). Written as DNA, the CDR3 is TGTGCCTGGAGTTCGGGGAAAGCTTTCTTT. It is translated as CAWSSGKAFF.

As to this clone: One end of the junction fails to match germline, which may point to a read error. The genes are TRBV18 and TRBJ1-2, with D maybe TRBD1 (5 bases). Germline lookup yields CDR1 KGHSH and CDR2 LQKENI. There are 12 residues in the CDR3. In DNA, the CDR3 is TGTACCAGCTCACCCCAGGGAAGCGGCTACACCTTC. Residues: CTSSPQGSGYTF. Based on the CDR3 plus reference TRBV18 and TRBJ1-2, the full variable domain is NAGVMQNPRHLVRRRGQEARLRCSPMKGHSHVYWYRQLPEEGLKFMVYLQKENIIDESGMPKERFSAEFPKEGPSILRIQQVVRGDSAAYFCTSSPQGSGYTFGSGTRLTVV.

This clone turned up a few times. CDR3 in amino acids: CASSEPGTGSYEQYF. The CDR3 DNA sequence: TGTGCCAGCAGTGAGCCAGGGACAGGTTCCTACGAGCAGTACTTC. This sequence joins TRBV6-1 and TRBJ2-7; TRBD1 matches 8 bases. The CDR3 is 15 amino acids. V gave up 3 bases and J gave up 1 base; unmatched junction bases: 5. The V gene's germline CDR1 is MNHNS and CDR2 SASEGT.

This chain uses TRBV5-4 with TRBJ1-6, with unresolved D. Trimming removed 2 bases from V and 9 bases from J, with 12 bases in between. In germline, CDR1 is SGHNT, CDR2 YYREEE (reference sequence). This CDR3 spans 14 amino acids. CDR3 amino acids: CASSFRRSGSPLHF. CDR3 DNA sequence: TGTGCCAGCAGCTTTAGAAGAAGTGGTTCACCCCTCCACTTT.

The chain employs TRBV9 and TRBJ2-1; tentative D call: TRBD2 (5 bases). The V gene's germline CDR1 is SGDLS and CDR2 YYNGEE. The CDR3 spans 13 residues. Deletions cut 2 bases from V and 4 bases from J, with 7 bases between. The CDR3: CASSVGVYNEQFF. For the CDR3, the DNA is TGTGCCAGCAGCGTCGGGGTATACAATGAGCAGTTCTTC.

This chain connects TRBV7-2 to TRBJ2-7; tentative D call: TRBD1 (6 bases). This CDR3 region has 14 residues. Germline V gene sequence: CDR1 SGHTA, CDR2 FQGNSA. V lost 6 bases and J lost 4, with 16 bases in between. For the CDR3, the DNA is TGTGCCAGCAGGAAGACGGGACACCAATACGAGCAGTACTTC. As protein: CASRKTGHQYEQYF.

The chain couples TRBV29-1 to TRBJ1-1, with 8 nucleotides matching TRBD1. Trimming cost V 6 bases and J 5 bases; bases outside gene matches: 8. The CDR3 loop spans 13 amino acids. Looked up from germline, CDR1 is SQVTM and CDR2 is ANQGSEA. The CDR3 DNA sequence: TGCAGCGTAGTCACTACAGGGGGTACTGAAGCTTTCTTT. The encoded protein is CSVVTTGGTEAFF.

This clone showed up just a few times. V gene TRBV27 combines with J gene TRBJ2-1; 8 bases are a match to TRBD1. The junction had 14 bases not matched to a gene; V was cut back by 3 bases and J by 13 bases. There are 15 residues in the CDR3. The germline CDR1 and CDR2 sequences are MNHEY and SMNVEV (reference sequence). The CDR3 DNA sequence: TGTGCCAGCAGTTTCCCCGGACAGGGCCCCCCCCCACAGTTCTTC. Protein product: CASSFPGQGPPPQFF.

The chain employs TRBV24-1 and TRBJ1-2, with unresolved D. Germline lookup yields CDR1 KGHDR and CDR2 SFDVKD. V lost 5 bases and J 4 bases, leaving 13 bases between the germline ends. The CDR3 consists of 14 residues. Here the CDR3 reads CATSGSDFPYGYTF. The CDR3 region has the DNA TGTGCCACCAGTGGGTCGGACTTCCCCTATGGCTACACCTTC.

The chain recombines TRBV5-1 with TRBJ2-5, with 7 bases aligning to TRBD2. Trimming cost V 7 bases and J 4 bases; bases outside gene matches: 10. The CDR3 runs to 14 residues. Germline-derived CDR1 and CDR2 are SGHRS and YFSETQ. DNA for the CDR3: TGCGCCAGCGGGACGGGGGGTCTCGGAGAGACCCAGTACTTC. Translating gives CASGTGGLGETQYF. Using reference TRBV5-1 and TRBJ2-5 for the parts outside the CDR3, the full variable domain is KAGVTQTPRYLIKTRGQQVTLSCSPISGHRSVSWYQQTPGQGLQFLFEYFSETQRNKGNFPGRFSGRQFSNSRSEMNVSTLELGDSALYLCASGTGGLGETQYFGPGTRLLVL.

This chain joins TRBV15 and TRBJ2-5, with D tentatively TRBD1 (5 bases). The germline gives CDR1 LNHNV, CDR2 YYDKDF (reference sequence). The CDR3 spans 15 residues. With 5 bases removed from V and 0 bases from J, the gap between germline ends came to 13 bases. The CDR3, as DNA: TGTGCCACCAGCGGGCGAAGACAGTACCAAGAGACCCAGTACTTC. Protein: CATSGRRQYQETQYF.

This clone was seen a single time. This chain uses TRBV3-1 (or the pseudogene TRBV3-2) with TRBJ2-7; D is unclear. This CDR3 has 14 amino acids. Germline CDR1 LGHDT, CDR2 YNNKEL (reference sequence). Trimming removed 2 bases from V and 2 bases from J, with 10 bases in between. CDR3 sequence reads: CASSQFVIAYEQYF. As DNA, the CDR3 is TGTGCCAGCAGCCAATTCGTAATAGCCTACGAGCAGTACTTC.

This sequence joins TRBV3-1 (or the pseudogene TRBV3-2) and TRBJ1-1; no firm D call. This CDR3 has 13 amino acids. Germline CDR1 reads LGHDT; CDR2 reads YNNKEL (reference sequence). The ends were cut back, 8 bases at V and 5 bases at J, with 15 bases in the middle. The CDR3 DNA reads TGTGCCAGCGGGAAACCCCGGGGAACTGAAGCTTTCTTT. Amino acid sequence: CASGKPRGTEAFF.

CDR3 region: CASGRDSTYNEQFF. In nucleotides, the CDR3 is TGTGCCAGCGGCCGGGACAGCACCTACAATGAGCAGTTCTTC. The V and J genes are TRBV11-3 and TRBJ2-1; TRBD1 agrees at 7 bases. Looked up from germline, CDR1 is SGHNT and CDR2 is YENEEA. The CDR3 contains 14 residues. The trim removed 8 bases at V and 2 bases at J, leaving 6 bases unmatched. Filled out from reference TRBV11-3 and TRBJ2-1, the complete variable domain reads EAGVVQSPRYKIIEKKQPVAFWCNPISGHNTLYWYLQNLGQGPELLIRYENEEAVDDSQLPKDRFSAERLKGVDSTLKIQPAELGDSAVYLCASGRDSTYNEQFFGPGTRLTVL.

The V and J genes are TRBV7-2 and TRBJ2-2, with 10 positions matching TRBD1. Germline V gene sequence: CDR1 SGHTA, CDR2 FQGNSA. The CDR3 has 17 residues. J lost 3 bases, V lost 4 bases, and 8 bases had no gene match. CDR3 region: CASSSRQGAVYTGELFF. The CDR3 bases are TGTGCCAGCAGCTCCCGACAGGGGGCGGTTTACACCGGGGAGCTGTTTTTT.

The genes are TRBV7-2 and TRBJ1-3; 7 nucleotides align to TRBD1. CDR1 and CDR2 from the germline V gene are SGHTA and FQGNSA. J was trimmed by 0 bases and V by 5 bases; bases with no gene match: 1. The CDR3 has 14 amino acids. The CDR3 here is CASSRDSSGNTIYF. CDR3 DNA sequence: TGTGCCAGCAGCCGGGACAGCTCTGGAAACACCATATATTTT.

CDR3 in amino acids: CASSTDSSYNEQFF. The CDR3 bases are TGCGCCAGCAGCACTGACAGCTCCTACAATGAGCAGTTCTTC. The chain combines TRBV5-1 with TRBJ2-1; a possible D gene is TRBD1 (5 bases). Germline V CDR1 and CDR2: SGHRS, YFSETQ. Trimming pared 4 bases from V and 0 bases from J, leaving 8 bases between. CDR3 length: 14 amino acids.

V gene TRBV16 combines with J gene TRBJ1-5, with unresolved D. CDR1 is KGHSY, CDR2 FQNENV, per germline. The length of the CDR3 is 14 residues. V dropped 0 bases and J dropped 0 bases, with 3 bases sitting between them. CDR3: CASSQSSSNQPQHF. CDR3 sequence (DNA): TGTGCCAGCAGCCAATCCAGTAGCAATCAGCCCCAGCATTTT. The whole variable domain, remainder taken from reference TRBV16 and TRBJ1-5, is GEEVAQTPKHLVRGEGQKAKLYCAPIKGHSYVFWYQQVLKNEFKFLISFQNENVFDETGMPKERFSAKCLPNSPCSLEIQATKLEDSAVYFCASSQSSSNQPQHFGDGTRLSIL.

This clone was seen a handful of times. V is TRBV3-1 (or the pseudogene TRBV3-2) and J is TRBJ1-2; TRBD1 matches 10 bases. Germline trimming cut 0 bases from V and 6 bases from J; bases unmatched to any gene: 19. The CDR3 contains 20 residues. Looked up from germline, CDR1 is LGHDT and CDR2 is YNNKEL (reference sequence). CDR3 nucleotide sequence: TGTGCCAGCAGCCAAGATGGCATGCGGGACAGGGGTATATCTGGAAATGGCTACACCTTC. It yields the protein CASSQDGMRDRGISGNGYTF.

This CDR3 reads CASSQRQATDTQYF. CDR3 nucleotide sequence: TGTGCCAGCAGCCAAAGACAGGCCACAGATACGCAGTATTTT. The chain has TRBV7-2 and TRBJ2-3, with D tentatively TRBD1 (6 bases). The CDR3 is 14 residues long. Trimming cost V 5 bases and J 2 bases, with 11 bases left between them. Germline values: CDR1 SGHTA, CDR2 FQGNSA. Looking up the rest from reference TRBV7-2 and TRBJ2-3 gives the full variable domain: GAGVSQSPSNKVTEKGKDVELRCDPISGHTALYWYRQSLGQGLEFLIYFQGNSAPDKSGLPSDRFSAERTGGSVSTLTIQRTQQEDSAVYLCASSQRQATDTQYFGPGTRLTVL.

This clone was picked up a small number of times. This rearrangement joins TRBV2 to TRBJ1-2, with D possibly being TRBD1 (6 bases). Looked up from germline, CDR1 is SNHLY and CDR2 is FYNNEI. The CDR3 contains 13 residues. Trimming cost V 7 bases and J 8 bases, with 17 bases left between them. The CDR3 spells CASNLQGRTGYTF. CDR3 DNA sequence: TGTGCCAGCAATCTACAGGGAAGGACCGGCTACACCTTC. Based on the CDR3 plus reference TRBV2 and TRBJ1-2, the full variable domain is EPEVTQTPSHQVTQMGQEVILRCVPISNHLYFYWYRQILGQKVEFLVSFYNNEISEKSEIFDDQFSVERPDGSNFTLKIRSTKLEDSAMYFCASNLQGRTGYTFGSGTRLTVV.

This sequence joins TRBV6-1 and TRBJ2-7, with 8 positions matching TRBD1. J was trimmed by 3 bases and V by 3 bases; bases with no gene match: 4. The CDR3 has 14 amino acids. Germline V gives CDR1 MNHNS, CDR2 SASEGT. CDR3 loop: CASSEGQEFYEQYF. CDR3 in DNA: TGTGCCAGCAGTGAGGGACAGGAGTTCTACGAGCAGTACTTC.

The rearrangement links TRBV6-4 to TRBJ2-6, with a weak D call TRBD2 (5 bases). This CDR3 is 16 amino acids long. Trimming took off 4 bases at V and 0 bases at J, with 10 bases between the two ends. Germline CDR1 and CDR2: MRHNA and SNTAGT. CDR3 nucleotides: TGTGCCAGCAGTGTACTCGGAGGCTCTGGGGCCAACGTCCTGACTTTC. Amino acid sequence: CASSVLGGSGANVLTF.

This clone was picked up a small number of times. CDR3 amino acids: CASTTTGNTEAFF. The CDR3 coding sequence is TGTGCCAGTACCACGACTGGCAACACTGAAGCTTTCTTT. This chain joins TRBV19 and TRBJ1-1; D ambiguous. The germline V gene encodes CDR1 LNHDA and CDR2 SQIVND (reference sequence). CDR3 size: 13 residues. The ends were cut back, 7 bases at V and 2 bases at J, with 11 bases in the middle.

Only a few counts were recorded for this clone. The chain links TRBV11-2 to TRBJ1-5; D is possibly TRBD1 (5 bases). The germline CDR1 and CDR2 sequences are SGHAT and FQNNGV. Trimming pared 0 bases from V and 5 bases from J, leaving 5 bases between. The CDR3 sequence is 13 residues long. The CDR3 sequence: CASSLDRDQPQHF. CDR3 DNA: TGTGCCAGCAGCTTAGACAGGGATCAGCCCCAGCATTTT. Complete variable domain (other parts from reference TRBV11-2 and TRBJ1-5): EAGVAQSPRYKIIEKRQSVAFWCNPISGHATLYWYQQILGQGPKLLIQFQNNGVVDDSQLPKDRFSAERLKGVDSTLKIQPAKLEDSAVYLCASSLDRDQPQHFGDGTRLSIL.

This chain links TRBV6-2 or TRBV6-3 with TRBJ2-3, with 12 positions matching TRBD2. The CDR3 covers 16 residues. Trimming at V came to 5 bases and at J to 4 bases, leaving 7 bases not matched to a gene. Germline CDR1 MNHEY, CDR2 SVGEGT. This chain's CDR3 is CASSQPTSGGADTQYF. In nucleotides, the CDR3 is TGTGCCAGCAGTCAACCGACTAGCGGGGGAGCAGATACGCAGTATTTT.

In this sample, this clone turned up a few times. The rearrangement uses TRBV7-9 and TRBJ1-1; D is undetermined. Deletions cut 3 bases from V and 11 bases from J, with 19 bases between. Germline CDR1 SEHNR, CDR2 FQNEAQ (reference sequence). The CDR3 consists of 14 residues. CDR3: CASSLLPAPQRAFF. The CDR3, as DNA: TGTGCCAGCAGCTTGTTACCGGCCCCACAGCGGGCTTTCTTT.

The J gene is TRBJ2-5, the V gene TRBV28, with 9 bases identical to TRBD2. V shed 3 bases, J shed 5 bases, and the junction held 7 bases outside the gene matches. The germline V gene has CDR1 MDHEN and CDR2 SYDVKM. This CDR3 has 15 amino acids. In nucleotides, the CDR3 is TGTGCCAGCAGTTTTGGAGTAGCGGGGGTGGAGACCCAGTACTTC. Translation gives CASSFGVAGVETQYF.

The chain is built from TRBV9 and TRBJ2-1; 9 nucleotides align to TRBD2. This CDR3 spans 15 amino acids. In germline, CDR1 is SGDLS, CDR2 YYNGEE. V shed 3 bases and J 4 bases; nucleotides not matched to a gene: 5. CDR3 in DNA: TGTGCCAGCAGCGCAAGACTAGCGGAATACAATGAGCAGTTCTTC. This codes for CASSARLAEYNEQFF.